A single sample is the source of the 9 T cell receptor beta chains below, sequenced in a study of T-cell memory formation after mild COVID-19. TCRdb re-analysed the 5' RACE reads in MiXCR, keeping a single row per CDR3 protein. The table records fewer than 600,000 distinct CDR3 sequences, about 20% of them present only once. The material sequenced was PBMCs or a T cell subset sorted from them (not recorded which). The receptors were sampled from an adult woman who had mild COVID-19 (a few samples of this study predate the infection). Cell type and time point are not known.

This clonotype was counted a few times. The chain links TRBV7-3 to TRBJ2-1; D is possibly TRBD2 (5 bases). V was pared by 0 bases and J by 7 bases, with 10 bases between. Germline V CDR1 and CDR2: SGHTA, FQGTGA. The CDR3 loop spans 14 amino acids. The CDR3 nucleotides are TGTGCCAGCAGCTTAACGCAGGTAGCGAATGAGCAGTTCTTC. Encoded protein: CASSLTQVANEQFF.

The J gene is TRBJ1-1, the V gene TRBV29-1, with 9 bases identical to TRBD1. The CDR3 is 15 amino acids. The V gene's germline CDR1 is SQVTM and CDR2 ANQGSEA. Trimming at V came to 7 bases and at J to 4 bases, leaving 13 bases not matched to a gene. For the CDR3, the DNA is TGCAGCGCCGCAAGCCCGGGACAGGGTCCCACTGAAGCTTTCTTT. This sequence encodes CSAASPGQGPTEAFF.

This clonotype was seen a handful of times. This chain connects TRBV4-2 to TRBJ1-6; D is undetermined. V lost 3 bases and J 12 bases, leaving 15 bases between the germline ends. Germline CDR1 and CDR2: LGHNA and YNFKEQ. This CDR3 has 14 residues. CDR3 sequence: CASSQGTAGRPLHF. In nucleotides, the CDR3 is TGTGCCAGCAGCCAGGGTACAGCCGGCCGACCCCTCCACTTT.

This clonotype was seen only a few times. This sequence joins TRBV4-1 and TRBJ2-3; 7 bases fit TRBD2. V shed 4 bases and J 4 bases; nucleotides not matched to a gene: 8. The germline V gene encodes CDR1 MGHRA and CDR2 YSYEKL. The CDR3 has 15 residues. In DNA form, the CDR3 reads TGCGCCAGCAGCCCCGTAATGGCGGGGGCAGATACGCAGTATTTT. Translation gives CASSPVMAGADTQYF.

Only a few counts were recorded for this clonotype. V and J are TRBV29-1 and TRBJ1-1; no clear D. This CDR3 has 11 amino acids. Germline CDR1 is SQVTM and CDR2 is ANQGSEA. Trimming left V 5 bases short and J 7 bases short, with 11 bases between. The CDR3 region has the DNA TGCAGCGTTCGGCCGATCCGTGAAGCTTTCTTT. This encodes CSVRPIREAFF.

The chain is built from TRBV19 and TRBJ2-1, with 10 nucleotides matching TRBD1. The V gene's germline CDR1 is LNHDA and CDR2 SQIVND (reference sequence). The V gene end was trimmed by 5 bases and the J gene end by 10 bases; junction bases not matched to a gene: 11. This CDR3 comprises 15 residues. CDR3 DNA sequence: TGTGCCAGTAGTTCTCGACAGGGGGCGTACGGAGAGCAGTTCTTC. It codes for CASSSRQGAYGEQFF.

The chain is built from TRBV20-1 and TRBJ2-7; D may be TRBD1 (7 bases). Looked up from germline, CDR1 is DFQATT and CDR2 is SNEGSKA (reference sequence). Trimming took 5 bases from V and 0 from J, leaving 14 bases between them. This CDR3 is 14 amino acids long. The CDR3 here is CSASGGTVSYEQYF. Written as DNA, the CDR3 is TGCAGTGCTTCAGGGGGGACTGTCTCCTACGAGCAGTACTTC.

The table lists this clonotype with many counts. V gene TRBV7-6 combines with J gene TRBJ2-3, with 12 positions matching TRBD2. The V gene's germline CDR1 is SGHVS and CDR2 FNYEAQ. The CDR3 totals 19 residues. Losses at the gene ends were 1 base for V and 4 bases for J; bases not matched to a gene: 12. The CDR3 DNA follows: TGTGCCAGCAGCTTAGTGGTTCCTAGCGGGGGGGCCTTGGCAGATACGCAGTATTTT. Translation gives CASSLVVPSGGALADTQYF.

The chain joins TRBV7-9 to TRBJ2-1; no firm D call. Trimming removed 2 bases from V and 13 bases from J, with 12 bases in between. The germline V gene encodes CDR1 SEHNR and CDR2 FQNEAQ (reference sequence). CDR3 length: 12 amino acids. The CDR3 DNA reads as TGTGCCAGCAGCTTAAACAGCCGCCGTCAGTTCTTC. Its protein product is CASSLNSRRQFF.